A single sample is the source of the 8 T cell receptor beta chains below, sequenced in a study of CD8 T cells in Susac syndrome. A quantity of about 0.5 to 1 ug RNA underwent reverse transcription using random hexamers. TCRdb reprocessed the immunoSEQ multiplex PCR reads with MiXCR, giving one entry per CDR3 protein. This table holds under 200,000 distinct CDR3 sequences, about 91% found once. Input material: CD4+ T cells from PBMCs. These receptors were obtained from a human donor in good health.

The CDR3 spells CASSPQFLAGFHEQYF. The CDR3, as DNA: TGTGCCAGCAGCCCCCAGTTTCTGGCAGGATTCCACGAGCAGTACTTC. V and J are TRBV7-2 and TRBJ2-7; no definite D call. Germline loops: CDR1 SGHTA, CDR2 FQGNSA. The length of the CDR3 is 16 residues. With 5 bases removed from V and 5 bases from J, the gap between germline ends came to 22 bases. Together with reference TRBV7-2 and TRBJ2-7, the CDR3 gives the full variable domain: GAGVSQSPSNKVTEKGKDVELRCDPISGHTALYWYRQSLGQGLEFLIYFQGNSAPDKSGLPSDRFSAERTGGSVSTLTIQRTQQEDSAVYLCASSPQFLAGFHEQYFGPGTRLTVT.

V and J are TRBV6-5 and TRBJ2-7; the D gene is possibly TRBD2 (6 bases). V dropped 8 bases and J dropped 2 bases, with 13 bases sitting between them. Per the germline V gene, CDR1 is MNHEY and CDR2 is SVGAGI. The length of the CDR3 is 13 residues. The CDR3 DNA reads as TGTGCCAGCCGGGGGACCCGCACCTACGAGCAGTACTTC. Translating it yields CASRGTRTYEQYF.

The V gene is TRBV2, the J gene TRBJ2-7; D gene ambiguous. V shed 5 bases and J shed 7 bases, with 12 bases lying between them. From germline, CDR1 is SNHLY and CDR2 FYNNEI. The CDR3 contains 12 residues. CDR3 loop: CASSPDHGEQYF. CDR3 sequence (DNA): TGTGCCAGCAGTCCTGACCATGGAGAGCAGTACTTC.

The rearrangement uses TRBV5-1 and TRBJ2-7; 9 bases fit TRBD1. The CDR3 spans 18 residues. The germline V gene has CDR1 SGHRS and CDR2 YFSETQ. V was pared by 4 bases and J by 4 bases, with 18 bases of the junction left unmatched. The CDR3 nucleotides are TGCGCCAGCAGCCCGAAGCTGCCCGAGCGGACAGGGGAATACGAGCAGTACTTC. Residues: CASSPKLPERTGEYEQYF.

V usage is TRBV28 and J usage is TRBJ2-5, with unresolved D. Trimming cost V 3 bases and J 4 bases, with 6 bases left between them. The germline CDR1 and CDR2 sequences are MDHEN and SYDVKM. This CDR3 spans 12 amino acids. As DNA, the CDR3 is TGTGCCAGCAGTTTTGCGTTAGAGACCCAGTACTTC. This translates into CASSFALETQYF.

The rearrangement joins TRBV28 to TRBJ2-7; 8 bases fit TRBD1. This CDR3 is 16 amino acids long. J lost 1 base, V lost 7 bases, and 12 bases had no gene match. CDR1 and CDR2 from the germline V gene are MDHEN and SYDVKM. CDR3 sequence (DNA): TGTGCCAGCACCCCCCCTGAAAGGACAGGGTCCTACGAGCAGTACTTC. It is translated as CASTPPERTGSYEQYF.

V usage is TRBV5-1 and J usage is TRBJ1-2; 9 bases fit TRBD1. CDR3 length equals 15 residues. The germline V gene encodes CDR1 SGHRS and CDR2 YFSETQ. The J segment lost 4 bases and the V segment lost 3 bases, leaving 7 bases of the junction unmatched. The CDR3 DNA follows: TGCGCCAGCAGCTCAGAGGACAGGGGCTCCTATGGCTACACCTTC. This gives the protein CASSSEDRGSYGYTF.

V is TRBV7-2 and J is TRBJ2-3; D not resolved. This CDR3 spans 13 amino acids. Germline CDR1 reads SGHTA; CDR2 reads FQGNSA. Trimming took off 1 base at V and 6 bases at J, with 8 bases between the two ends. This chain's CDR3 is CASSLGARDTQYF. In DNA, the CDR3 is TGTGCCAGCAGCTTAGGTGCGCGGGATACGCAGTATTTT.